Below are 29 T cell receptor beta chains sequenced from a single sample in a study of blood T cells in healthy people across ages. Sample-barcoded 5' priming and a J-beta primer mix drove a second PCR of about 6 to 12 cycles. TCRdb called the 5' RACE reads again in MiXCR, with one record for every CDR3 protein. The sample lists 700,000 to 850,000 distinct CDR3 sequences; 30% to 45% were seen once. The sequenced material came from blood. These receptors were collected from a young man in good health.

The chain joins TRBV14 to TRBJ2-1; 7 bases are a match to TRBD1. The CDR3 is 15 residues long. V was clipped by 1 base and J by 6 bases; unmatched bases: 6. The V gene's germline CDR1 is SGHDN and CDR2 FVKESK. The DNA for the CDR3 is TGTGCCAGCAGCCAAGTTGTGACAGGGTCCAATGAGCAGTTCTTC. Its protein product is CASSQVVTGSNEQFF.

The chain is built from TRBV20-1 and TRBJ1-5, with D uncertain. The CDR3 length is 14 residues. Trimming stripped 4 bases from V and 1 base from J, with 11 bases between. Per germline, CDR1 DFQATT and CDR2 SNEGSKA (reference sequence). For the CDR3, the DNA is TGCAGTGCTAAGGTCCCCGCAAGCAATCAGCCCCAGCATTTT. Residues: CSAKVPASNQPQHF.

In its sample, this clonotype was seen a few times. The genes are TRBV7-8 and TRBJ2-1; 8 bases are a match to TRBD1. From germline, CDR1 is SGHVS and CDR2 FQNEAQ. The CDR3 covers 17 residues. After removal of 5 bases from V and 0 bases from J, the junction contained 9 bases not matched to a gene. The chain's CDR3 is CASSLTRTGSSYNEQFF. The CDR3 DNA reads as TGTGCCAGCAGCCTGACTCGGACAGGGAGCTCCTACAATGAGCAGTTCTTC.

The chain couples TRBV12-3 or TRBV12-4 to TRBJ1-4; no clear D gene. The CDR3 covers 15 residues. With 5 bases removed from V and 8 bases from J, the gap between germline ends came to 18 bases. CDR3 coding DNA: TGTGCCAGCAGTCCCGACGGTACTACCTACGAAAAACTGTTTTTT. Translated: CASSPDGTTYEKLFF.

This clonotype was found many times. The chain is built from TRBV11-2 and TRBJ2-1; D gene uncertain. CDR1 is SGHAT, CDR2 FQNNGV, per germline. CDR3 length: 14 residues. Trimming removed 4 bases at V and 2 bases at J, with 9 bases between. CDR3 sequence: CASSSPDAYNEQFF. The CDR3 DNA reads TGTGCCAGCAGCTCCCCCGATGCCTACAATGAGCAGTTCTTC. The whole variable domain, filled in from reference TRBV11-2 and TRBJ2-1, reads EAGVAQSPRYKIIEKRQSVAFWCNPISGHATLYWYQQILGQGPKLLIQFQNNGVVDDSQLPKDRFSAERLKGVDSTLKIQPAKLEDSAVYLCASSSPDAYNEQFFGPGTRLTVL.

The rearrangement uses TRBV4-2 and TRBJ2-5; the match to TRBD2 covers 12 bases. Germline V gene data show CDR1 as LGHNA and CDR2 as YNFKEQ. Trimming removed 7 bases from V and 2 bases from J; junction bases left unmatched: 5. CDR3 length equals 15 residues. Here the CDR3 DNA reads TGTGCCAGCACGGACGGACTAGCGGGGCAAGAGACCCAGTACTTC. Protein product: CASTDGLAGQETQYF.

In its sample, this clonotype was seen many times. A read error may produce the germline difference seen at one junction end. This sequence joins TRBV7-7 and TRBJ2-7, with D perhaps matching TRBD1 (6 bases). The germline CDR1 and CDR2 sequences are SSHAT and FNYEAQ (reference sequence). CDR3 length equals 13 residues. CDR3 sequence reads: CASSINRAYEQYF. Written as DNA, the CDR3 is TGTGCTAGCAGCATCAACAGGGCATACGAGCAGTACTTC.

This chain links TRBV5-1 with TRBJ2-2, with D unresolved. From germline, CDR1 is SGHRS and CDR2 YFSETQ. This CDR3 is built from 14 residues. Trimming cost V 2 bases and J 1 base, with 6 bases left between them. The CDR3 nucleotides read TGCGCCAGCAGCTTCACCCAGAACACCGGGGAGCTGTTTTTT. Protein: CASSFTQNTGELFF. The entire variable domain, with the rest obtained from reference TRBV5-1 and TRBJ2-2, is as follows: KAGVTQTPRYLIKTRGQQVTLSCSPISGHRSVSWYQQTPGQGLQFLFEYFSETQRNKGNFPGRFSGRQFSNSRSEMNVSTLELGDSALYLCASSFTQNTGELFFGEGSRLTVL.

The CDR3, as DNA: TGTGCCAGCAGTAAACCCCAGGGACTAGCGGGCGTCACCGAAACCTACAATGAGCAGTTCTTC. Its protein is CASSKPQGLAGVTETYNEQFF. This chain connects TRBV28 to TRBJ2-1; 12 positions match TRBD2. This CDR3 is built from 21 residues. The J segment lost 2 bases and the V segment lost 5 bases, leaving 19 bases of the junction unmatched. The V gene's germline CDR1 is MDHEN and CDR2 SYDVKM.

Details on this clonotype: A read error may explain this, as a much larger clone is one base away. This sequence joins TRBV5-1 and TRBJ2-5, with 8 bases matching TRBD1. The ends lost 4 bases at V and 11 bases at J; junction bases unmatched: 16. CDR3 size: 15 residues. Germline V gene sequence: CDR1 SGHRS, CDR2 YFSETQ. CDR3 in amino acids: CASSPQDRDRNEQYF. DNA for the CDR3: TGCGCCAGCAGCCCCCAGGACAGGGATCGCAATGAGCAGTACTTC.

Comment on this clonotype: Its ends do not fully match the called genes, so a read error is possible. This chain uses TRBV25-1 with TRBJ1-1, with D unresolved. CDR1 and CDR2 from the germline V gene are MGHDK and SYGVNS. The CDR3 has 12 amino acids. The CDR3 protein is CASRRENIEAFF. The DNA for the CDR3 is TGTGCCAGCAGGAGGGAGAACATTGAAGCTTTCTTT.

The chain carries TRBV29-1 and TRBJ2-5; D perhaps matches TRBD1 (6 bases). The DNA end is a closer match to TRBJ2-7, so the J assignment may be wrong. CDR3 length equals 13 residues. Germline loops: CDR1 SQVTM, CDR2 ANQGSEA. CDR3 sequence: CSVENREDYEQYF. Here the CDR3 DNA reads TGCAGCGTTGAGAACAGGGAAGACTACGAGCAGTACTTC.

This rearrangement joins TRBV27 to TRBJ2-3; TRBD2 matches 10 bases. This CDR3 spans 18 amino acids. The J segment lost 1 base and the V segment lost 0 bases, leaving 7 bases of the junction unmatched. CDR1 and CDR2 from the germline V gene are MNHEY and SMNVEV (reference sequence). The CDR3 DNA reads TGTGCCAGCAGTTTATCGAGCGGGGGGGCCCCCGGCACAGATACGCAGTATTTT. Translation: CASSLSSGGAPGTDTQYF.

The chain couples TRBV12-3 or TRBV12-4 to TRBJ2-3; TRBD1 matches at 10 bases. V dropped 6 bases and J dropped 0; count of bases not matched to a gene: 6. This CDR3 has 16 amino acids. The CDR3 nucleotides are TGTGCCAGCAGGGCCGGGGACAGGGGAAGCACAGATACGCAGTATTTT. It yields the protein CASRAGDRGSTDTQYF.

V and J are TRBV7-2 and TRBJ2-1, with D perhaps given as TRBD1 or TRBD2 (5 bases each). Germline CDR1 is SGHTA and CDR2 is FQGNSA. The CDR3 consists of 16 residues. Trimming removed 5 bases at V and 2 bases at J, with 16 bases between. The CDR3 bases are TGTGCCAGCAGCCCTGGGTCCCGGGGCGCCTACAATGAGCAGTTCTTC. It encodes CASSPGSRGAYNEQFF.

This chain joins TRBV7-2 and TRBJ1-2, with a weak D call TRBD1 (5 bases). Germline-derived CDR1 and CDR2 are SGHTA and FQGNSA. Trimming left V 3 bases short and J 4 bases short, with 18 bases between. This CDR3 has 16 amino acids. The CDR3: CASSFDVMGGTYGYTF. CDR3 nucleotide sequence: TGTGCCAGCAGCTTCGATGTTATGGGGGGGACCTATGGCTACACCTTC.

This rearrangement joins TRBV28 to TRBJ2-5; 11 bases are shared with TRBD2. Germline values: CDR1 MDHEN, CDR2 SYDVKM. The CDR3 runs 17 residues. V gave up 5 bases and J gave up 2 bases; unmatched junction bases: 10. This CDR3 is CASSDFPLAGVQETQYF. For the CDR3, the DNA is TGTGCCAGCAGTGACTTCCCACTAGCGGGGGTGCAAGAGACCCAGTACTTC.

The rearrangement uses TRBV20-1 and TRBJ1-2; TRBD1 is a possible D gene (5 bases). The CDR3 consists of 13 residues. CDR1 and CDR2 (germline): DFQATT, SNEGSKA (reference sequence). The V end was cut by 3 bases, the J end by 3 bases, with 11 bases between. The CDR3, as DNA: TGCAGTGCTAGCGGGCAGGGTGACTATGGCTACACCTTC. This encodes CSASGQGDYGYTF.

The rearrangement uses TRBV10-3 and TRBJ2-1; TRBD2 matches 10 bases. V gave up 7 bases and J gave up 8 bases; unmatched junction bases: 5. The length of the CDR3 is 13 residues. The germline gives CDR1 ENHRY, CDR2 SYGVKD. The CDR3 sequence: CAINSGGTYEQFF. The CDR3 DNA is TGTGCCATCAATAGCGGGGGGACCTATGAGCAGTTCTTC.

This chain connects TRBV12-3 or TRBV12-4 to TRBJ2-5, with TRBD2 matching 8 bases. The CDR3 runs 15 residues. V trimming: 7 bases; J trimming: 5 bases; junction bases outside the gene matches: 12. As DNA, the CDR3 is TGTGCCAGCACCCCGCTGGCGGGGGGATTTGAGACCCAGTACTTC. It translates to CASTPLAGGFETQYF.

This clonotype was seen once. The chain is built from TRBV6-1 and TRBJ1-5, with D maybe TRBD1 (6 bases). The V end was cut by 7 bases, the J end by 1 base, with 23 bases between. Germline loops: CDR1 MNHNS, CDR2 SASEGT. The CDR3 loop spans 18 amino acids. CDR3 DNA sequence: TGTGCCAGCACCAGAGGCAGGGGTGTCAAAGGCAGCAATCAGCCCCAGCATTTT. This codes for CASTRGRGVKGSNQPQHF.

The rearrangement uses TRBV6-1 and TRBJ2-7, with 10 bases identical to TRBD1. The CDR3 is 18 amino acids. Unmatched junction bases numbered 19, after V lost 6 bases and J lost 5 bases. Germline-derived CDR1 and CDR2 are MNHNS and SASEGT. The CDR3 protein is CASSLIPHGTGEGDEQYF. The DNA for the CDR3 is TGTGCCAGCAGCCTCATTCCCCATGGGACAGGGGAGGGGGACGAGCAGTACTTC.

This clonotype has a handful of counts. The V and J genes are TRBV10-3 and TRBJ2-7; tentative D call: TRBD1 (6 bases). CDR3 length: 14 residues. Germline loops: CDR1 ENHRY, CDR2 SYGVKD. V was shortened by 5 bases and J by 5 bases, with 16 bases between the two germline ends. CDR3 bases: TGTGCCATCAGTCTCTACAGGGCCGAGAACGAGCAGTACTTC. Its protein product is CAISLYRAENEQYF.

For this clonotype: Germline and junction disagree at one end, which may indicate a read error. Written as DNA, the CDR3 is TGTGCCGGCAGTTTTTGGACTAGCTCCTACAATGAGCAGTTCTTC. Translating it yields CAGSFWTSSYNEQFF. This chain connects TRBV12-3 or TRBV12-4 to TRBJ2-1, with 7 bases identical to TRBD2. This CDR3 has 15 residues.

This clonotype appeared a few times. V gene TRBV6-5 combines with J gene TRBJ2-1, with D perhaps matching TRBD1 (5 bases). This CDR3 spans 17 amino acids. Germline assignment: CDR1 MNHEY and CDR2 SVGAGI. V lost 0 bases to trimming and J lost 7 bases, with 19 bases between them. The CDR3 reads CASSYSNSPQGWNEQFF. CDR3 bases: TGTGCCAGCAGTTACTCGAATTCCCCCCAGGGCTGGAATGAGCAGTTCTTC.

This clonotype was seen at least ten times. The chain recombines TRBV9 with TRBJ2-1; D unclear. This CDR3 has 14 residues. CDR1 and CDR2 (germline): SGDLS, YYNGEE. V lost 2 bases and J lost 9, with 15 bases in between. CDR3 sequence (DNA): TGTGCCAGCAGCGTCGAATACCGCCACGGTGAGCAGTTCTTC. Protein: CASSVEYRHGEQFF.

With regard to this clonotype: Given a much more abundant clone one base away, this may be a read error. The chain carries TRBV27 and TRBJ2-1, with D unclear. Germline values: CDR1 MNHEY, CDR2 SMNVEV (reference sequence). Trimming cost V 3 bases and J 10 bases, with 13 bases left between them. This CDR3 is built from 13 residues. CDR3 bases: TGTGCCAGCAGTTTCGAACCGAGCTACGAGCAGTTCTTC. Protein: CASSFEPSYEQFF.

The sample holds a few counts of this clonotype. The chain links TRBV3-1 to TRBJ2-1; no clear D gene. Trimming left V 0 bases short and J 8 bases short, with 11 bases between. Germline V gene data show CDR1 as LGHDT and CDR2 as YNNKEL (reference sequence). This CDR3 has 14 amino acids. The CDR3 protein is CASSQDPTVDEQFF. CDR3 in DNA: TGTGCCAGCAGCCAAGACCCGACCGTGGATGAGCAGTTCTTC.

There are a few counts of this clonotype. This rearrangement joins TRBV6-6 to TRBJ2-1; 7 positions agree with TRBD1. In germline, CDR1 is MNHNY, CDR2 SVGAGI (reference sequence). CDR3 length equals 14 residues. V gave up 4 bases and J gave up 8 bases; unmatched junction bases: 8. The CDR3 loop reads CASSSSDRVDEQFF. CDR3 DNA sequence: TGTGCCAGCAGTTCCTCCGACAGGGTGGATGAGCAGTTCTTC.